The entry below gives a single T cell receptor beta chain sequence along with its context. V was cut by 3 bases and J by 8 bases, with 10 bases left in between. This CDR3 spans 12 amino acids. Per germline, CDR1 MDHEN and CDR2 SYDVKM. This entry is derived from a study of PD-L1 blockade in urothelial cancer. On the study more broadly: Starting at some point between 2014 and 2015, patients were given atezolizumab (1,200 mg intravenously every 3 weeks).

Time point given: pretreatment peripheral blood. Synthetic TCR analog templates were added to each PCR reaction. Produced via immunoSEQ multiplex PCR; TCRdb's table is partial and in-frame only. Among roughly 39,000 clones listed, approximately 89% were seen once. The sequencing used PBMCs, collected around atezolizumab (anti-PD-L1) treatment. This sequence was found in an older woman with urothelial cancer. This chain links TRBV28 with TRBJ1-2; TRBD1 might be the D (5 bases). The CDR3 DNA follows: TGTGCCAGCAGTTTCAAGGGGTACGGCTACACCTTC. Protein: CASSFKGYGYTF.